The 18 T cell receptor beta chains reported below all come from one sample, sequenced in a study of immune evolution from preneoplasia to lung adenocarcinoma. Clones were read by immunoSEQ multiplex PCR, and TCRdb kept only the in-frame ones, dropping some. Here the sample spans 8,400 or so clones, around 81% being singletons. The sample consisted of FFPE invasive lung adenocarcinoma tissue. The receptors derive from a person in their fifties or sixties with lung adenocarcinoma.

The CDR3 DNA reads TGTGCCAGCAGCCAAGGGAGGGGGGAGTACGAGCAGTACTTC. Translated, it gives CASSQGRGEYEQYF. The chain joins TRBV4-2 to TRBJ2-7; the D gene could be TRBD1 or TRBD2 (6 bases each). The CDR3 is 14 residues long. V lost 1 base and J lost 4, with 11 bases in between. CDR1 LGHNA and CDR2 YNFKEQ come from the germline V gene.

The V and J genes are TRBV28 and TRBJ1-5; no clear D gene. This CDR3 spans 12 amino acids. CDR1 is MDHEN, CDR2 SYDVKM, per germline. V shed 1 base and J shed 7 bases, with 5 bases lying between them. The CDR3 region is CASSLYAQPQHF. The CDR3 nucleotides read TGTGCCAGCAGTTTATACGCACAGCCCCAGCATTTT.

The V call is TRBV7-9, the J call TRBJ1-5, with D unclear. The CDR3 consists of 14 residues. CDR1 SEHNR and CDR2 FQNEAQ come from the germline V gene (reference sequence). Trimming cost V 3 bases and J 1 base, with 7 bases left between them. CDR3 coding DNA: TGTGCCAGCAGCTTTGAGCGGAGCAATCAGCCCCAGCATTTT. It is translated as CASSFERSNQPQHF.

V gene TRBV10-3 combines with J gene TRBJ1-2; perhaps TRBD1 as D (5 bases). This CDR3 has 17 amino acids. The V and J ends lost 3 bases and 0 bases respectively, with 17 bases between them. Germline lookup yields CDR1 ENHRY and CDR2 SYGVKD. The CDR3: CAISDWERQFTNYGYTF. In DNA form, the CDR3 reads TGTGCCATCAGTGATTGGGAGAGACAGTTTACTAACTATGGCTACACCTTC.

The genes are TRBV12-5 and TRBJ1-5, with D uncertain. The V end lost 2 bases, the J end lost 4 bases, and 3 bases lay between the germline ends. CDR1 is LGHNT, CDR2 FRNRAP, per germline. This CDR3 has 12 amino acids. The CDR3 sequence is CASGLRNQPQHF. The CDR3 nucleotides read TGTGCTAGTGGTTTGAGAAATCAGCCCCAGCATTTT.

The V call is TRBV15, the J call TRBJ2-1; tentatively, D is TRBD2 (5 bases). Germline V gives CDR1 LNHNV, CDR2 YYDKDF (reference sequence). The CDR3 is made up of 18 amino acids. Between the trimmed V and J ends, which lost 1 base and 4 bases, there was a span of 20 bases. The CDR3 DNA reads TGTGCCACCAGCAGAGTCCTTGGACCGACGGGAAAGTACAATGAGCAGTTCTTC. It translates to CATSRVLGPTGKYNEQFF.

The rearrangement uses TRBV19 and TRBJ1-1; 7 positions match TRBD1. Looked up from germline, CDR1 is LNHDA and CDR2 is SQIVND (reference sequence). The V and J ends lost 9 bases and 4 bases, in that order; junction bases with no gene match: 5. The CDR3 is 12 residues long. The CDR3 loop is CASRDRATEAFF. The DNA of the CDR3 is TGTGCCAGCCGAGACAGGGCCACTGAAGCTTTCTTT. The full variable domain, in which reference TRBV19 and TRBJ1-1 provide the parts outside the CDR3, is DGGITQSPKYLFRKEGQNVTLSCEQNLNHDAMYWYRQDPGQGLRLIYYSQIVNDFQKGDIAEGYSVSREKKESFPLTVTSAQKNPTAFYLCASRDRATEAFFGQGTRLTVV.

This chain connects TRBV28 to TRBJ1-1; tentative D call: TRBD1 (6 bases). Per germline, CDR1 MDHEN and CDR2 SYDVKM. V lost 4 bases and J 0 bases, leaving 21 bases between the germline ends. This CDR3 comprises 18 residues. The CDR3 here is CASSSPRTAEGLNTEAFF. The CDR3 region has the DNA TGTGCCAGCAGTTCCCCCCGGACAGCGGAGGGGTTGAACACTGAAGCTTTCTTT.

The V gene is TRBV6-6, the J gene TRBJ1-6, with unresolved D. The CDR3 runs 12 residues. Germline values: CDR1 MNHNY, CDR2 SVGAGI (reference sequence). Trimming stripped 4 bases from V and 10 bases from J, with 8 bases between. CDR3 amino acids: CASSLQRSPLHF. The CDR3 nucleotides are TGTGCCAGCAGTTTACAGCGGTCACCCCTCCACTTT.

The J gene is TRBJ1-5, the V gene TRBV27; perhaps TRBD1 as D (6 bases). CDR1 MNHEY and CDR2 SMNVEV come from the germline V gene (reference sequence). The CDR3 sequence is 14 residues long. Trimming pared 8 bases from V and 5 bases from J, leaving 16 bases between. The CDR3 bases are TGTGCCAGCTCGCGGGGGGCTTTGGATCAGCCCCAGCATTTT. This encodes CASSRGALDQPQHF.

CDR3: CASSVAWELGNTIYF. CDR3 sequence (DNA): TGTGCCAGCAGCGTAGCATGGGAGCTTGGAAACACCATATATTTT. V is TRBV9 and J is TRBJ1-3; D not resolved. CDR3 length: 15 residues. Per germline, CDR1 SGDLS and CDR2 YYNGEE. V lost 0 bases and J lost 3, with 10 bases in between.

This chain uses TRBV11-2 with TRBJ2-2; D is undetermined. This CDR3 comprises 14 residues. Germline values: CDR1 SGHAT, CDR2 FQNNGV. V was cut by 0 bases and J by 1 base, with 3 bases left in between. CDR3 nucleotides: TGTGCCAGCAGCTTAGAAGGGAACACCGGGGAGCTGTTTTTT. Translating gives CASSLEGNTGELFF.

This chain links TRBV5-1 with TRBJ2-5; the D gene is possibly TRBD1 (5 bases). Germline V lookup: CDR1 SGHRS, CDR2 YFSETQ. The CDR3 contains 16 residues. Trimming took 0 bases from V and 5 from J, leaving 17 bases between them. The CDR3, as DNA: TGCGCCAGCAGCTTGGCCGGCAGGGTTGAGGAGGAGACCCAGTACTTC. Translating gives CASSLAGRVEEETQYF.

The chain couples TRBV11-3 to TRBJ1-1; D is possibly TRBD1 (5 bases). Trimming shortened V by 5 bases and J by 6 bases, and 16 bases separated the two germline ends. This CDR3 contains 14 residues. The germline gives CDR1 SGHNT, CDR2 YENEEA. The CDR3 here is CASSPRAAGAEAFF. The CDR3 DNA reads as TGTGCCAGCAGCCCCCGAGCAGCGGGGGCTGAAGCTTTCTTT.

The chain carries TRBV28 and TRBJ1-3; 8 positions agree with TRBD1. J lost 2 bases, V lost 7 bases, and 4 bases had no gene match. This CDR3 is 14 amino acids long. The germline V gene has CDR1 MDHEN and CDR2 SYDVKM. The CDR3 loop is CASTETGAGNTIYF. The CDR3 nucleotides are TGTGCCAGCACTGAGACAGGGGCTGGAAACACCATATATTTT.

The chain has TRBV25-1 and TRBJ1-3; D uncertain. The CDR3 totals 16 residues. Trimming took 2 bases from V and 0 from J, leaving 11 bases between them. The V gene's germline CDR1 is MGHDK and CDR2 SYGVNS. As DNA, the CDR3 is TGTGCCAGCAGTGAACATGGCTCTCTCTCTGGAAACACCATATATTTT. This gives the protein CASSEHGSLSGNTIYF.

The CDR3 bases are TGTGCCAGCTCGCCCAGCCAGGGAGGAGAGACCCAGTACTTC. The encoded protein is CASSPSQGGETQYF. The chain links TRBV18 to TRBJ2-5; D is perhaps TRBD2 (6 bases). Germline V gene sequence: CDR1 KGHSH, CDR2 LQKENI. Trimming removed 6 bases at V and 4 bases at J, with 15 bases between. The CDR3 is 14 amino acids.

J is TRBJ1-1 and V is TRBV28; 10 bases are a match to TRBD1. J was trimmed by 1 base and V by 5 bases; bases with no gene match: 7. Germline-derived CDR1 and CDR2 are MDHEN and SYDVKM. The CDR3 extends over 16 amino acids. The CDR3 reads CASSPSGQGRNTEAFF. CDR3 nucleotides: TGTGCCAGCAGTCCCTCGGGACAGGGGAGGAACACTGAAGCTTTCTTT.